This is a list of T cell receptor beta chains from one sample in a study of blood T cells in healthy people across ages. TCRdb reanalysed the 5' RACE reads using MiXCR and keeps one entry per CDR3 protein. The table shows fewer than 2 million distinct CDR3 sequences, with about two fifths occurring only once. Sequencing input: blood. The receptors derive from a human donor in good health. Each CDR3 is given with its conserved first and last residue. The D gene is left open where the match is weak. Clone size appears in some rows only: once, few, many, or a class for an expanded clone.

TRBJ2-1 - TRBV20-1 TRBD1 CSAHRDRGINEQFF TGCAGTGCTCACCGGGACAGGGGGATAAATGAGCAGTTCTTC
TRBJ1-4 - TRBV7-9 - CASSPETGLNEKLFF TGTGCCAGCAGCCCGGAGACAGGACTTAATGAAAAACTGTTTTTT
TRBJ2-1 few TRBV15 - CATAHGQRKREQFF TGTGCCACCGCCCACGGACAGCGAAAACGTGAGCAGTTCTTC
TRBJ2-7 many TRBV4-1 TRBD2 CASSQELAGGYEQYF TGCGCCAGCAGCCAAGAACTAGCGGGGGGATACGAGCAGTACTTC
TRBJ2-3 - TRBV7-9 TRBD2 CASSLDLAVIPYTQYF TGTGCCAGCAGCTTAGATCTAGCGGTGATTCCTTATACGCAGTATTTT
TRBJ2-3 - TRBV12-3/TRBV12-4 - CASTRSGGTDTQYF TGTGCCAGCACCCGGTCGGGGGGCACAGATACGCAGTATTTT
TRBJ2-5 - TRBV29-1 - CSVPGPYQETQYF TGCAGCGTTCCGGGGCCTTACCAAGAGACCCAGTACTTC
TRBJ2-1 few TRBV28 - CASSTENEQFF TGTGCCAGCAGCACCGAAAATGAGCAGTTCTTC
TRBJ2-1 - TRBV4-1 - CASSQDDRTNEQFF TGCGCCAGCAGCCAAGATGACAGAACAAATGAGCAGTTCTTC
TRBJ1-2 - TRBV6-1 TRBD1 CASSEWGQGARYGYTF TGTGCCAGCAGTGAATGGGGACAGGGGGCACGCTATGGCTACACCTTC
TRBJ2-3 - TRBV6-6 - CASSYLRAGLSSDTQYF TGTGCCAGCAGTTACCTCAGGGCGGGGTTGTCATCAGATACGCAGTATTTT
TRBJ2-1 few TRBV5-5 - CASSRLGGWDEQFF TGTGCCAGCAGCCGGTTAGGGGGGTGGGATGAGCAGTTCTTC
TRBJ2-4 few TRBV28 - CASSPPGTLAKNIQYF TGTGCCAGCAGTCCTCCGGGGACCCTAGCCAAAAACATTCAGTACTTC
TRBJ2-7 few TRBV19 TRBD1 CASADRATEQYF TGTGCCAGTGCGGACAGGGCAACCGAGCAGTACTTC
TRBJ2-1 - TRBV29-1 - CSGGYNEQFF TGCAGCGGAGGATACAATGAGCAGTTCTTC
TRBJ1-2 - TRBV28 - CASSLFTWNYGYTF TGTGCCAGCAGTTTATTTACCTGGAACTATGGCTACACCTTC
TRBJ1-5 once TRBV7-2 - CASSLAWRNQPQHF TGTGCCAGCAGCTTAGCGTGGCGAAATCAGCCCCAGCATTTT
TRBJ1-2 few TRBV29-1 - CSVAGAEGYTF TGCAGCGTTGCGGGGGCTGAAGGCTACACCTTC
TRBJ1-2 - TRBV4-3 TRBD1 CASSHGTARGYTF TGCGCCAGCAGCCACGGGACAGCGCGGGGCTACACCTTC
TRBJ1-1 once TRBV4-2 - CASSQDRSRRNTEAFF TGTGCCAGCAGCCAAGATAGGAGCAGGAGGAACACTGAAGCTTTCTTT
TRBJ2-3 - TRBV5-1 - CASSLEGREAGTQYF TGCGCCAGCAGCTTGGAAGGCAGGGAGGCAGGTACGCAGTATTTT
TRBJ2-7 many TRBV7-2 TRBD2 CASSRLAGGYEQYF TGTGCCAGCAGCCGCTTAGCGGGGGGCTACGAGCAGTACTTC
TRBJ2-1 few TRBV9 TRBD2 CASSAKTSGGTYEQFF TGTGCCAGCAGCGCAAAAACTAGCGGGGGGACCTATGAGCAGTTCTTC
TRBJ2-3 - TRBV7-9 - CAIQPRGTDTQYF TGTGCCATCCAACCGAGGGGCACAGATACGCAGTATTTT
TRBJ1-2 - TRBV7-9 - CASSLVQHYGYTF TGTGCCAGCAGCTTAGTCCAGCATTATGGCTACACCTTC
TRBJ1-2 once TRBV12-3/TRBV12-4 - CASSFNGYGYTF TGTGCCAGCAGTTTTAACGGTTATGGCTACACCTTC
TRBJ1-2 - TRBV18 - CASSPPWAGKGYGYTF TGTGCCAGCTCACCACCGTGGGCAGGGAAAGGCTATGGCTACACCTTC
TRBJ1-5 - TRBV4-1 - CASSQDPAGGGNQPQHF TGCGCCAGCAGCCAAGACCCGGCGGGGGGTGGCAATCAGCCCCAGCATTTT
TRBJ2-5 - TRBV5-5 - CASSLAGRLLETQYF TGTGCCAGCAGCTTGGCGGGCAGGCTACTAGAGACCCAGTACTTC
TRBJ2-5 few TRBV12-3/TRBV12-4 - CASRLDSETQYF TGTGCCAGCAGATTGGACAGTGAGACCCAGTACTTC
TRBJ1-1 - TRBV9 TRBD1 CASSVFYAGGTEAFF TGTGCCAGCAGCGTATTCTACGCAGGGGGCACTGAAGCTTTCTTT
TRBJ2-7 - TRBV7-9 - CAGSLSGYEQYF TGTGCCGGCAGCTTAAGTGGGTACGAGCAGTACTTC